The text below deals with one TCR beta chain. The germline V gene has CDR1 LNHDA and CDR2 SQIVND (reference sequence). Trimming stripped 8 bases from V and 0 bases from J, with 6 bases between. The length of the CDR3 is 12 residues. These data are taken from a study of blood T cell repertoires in COVID-19. Study-wide background: The analysed material was cDNA or gDNA that came from T cells, B-cell-depleted T cells, or PBMCs.

The protocol was immunoSEQ multiplex PCR, while the TCRdb copy is restricted to in-frame clones and leaves out a portion. Of fewer than 400,000 clones listed, 85% were seen once; the top ten hold over 1.5%. Membership in each cohort depended on participant-reported clinical history. J is TRBJ2-3 and V is TRBV19; D is uncertain. The source is a woman aged 25-40 years who had been exposed to COVID-19. Sequencing was performed on PBMCs or T cells enriched from blood (not recorded which). The CDR3 DNA sequence: TGTGCCAGTTCAGATAGCACAGATACGCAGTATTTT. It is translated as CASSDSTDTQYF.